The present entry profiles one TCR beta chain with its context. These data belong to a study of shared clonotypes between healthy human individuals. The table came from immunoSEQ multiplex PCR; TCRdb's copy has only in-frame clones and leaves some out. The repertoire holds almost 750,000 clones, with over 55% as singletons. Trimming removed 5 bases from V and 11 bases from J; junction bases left unmatched: 8. The CDR3 runs 12 residues. CDR1 is SEHNR, CDR2 FQNEAQ, per germline (reference sequence). The sequence was obtained from a woman between 25 and 40 years old in good health. The chain is built from TRBV7-9 and TRBJ2-7, with 8 bases fitting TRBD1. Sequencing input: memory CD4+ T cells sorted from blood. The sample's subset: CD45RA-negative fraction. The CDR3 here is CASSIRTGRKYF. In DNA form, the CDR3 reads TGTGCCAGCAGCATCCGGACAGGGCGAAAGTACTTC.